The 28 T cell receptor beta chains below come from one sample, sequenced in a study of CD8 T cells in ankylosing spondylitis. MiXCR, run by TCRdb on the 5' RACE reads, gives a single entry per CDR3 protein. The profile shows roughly 150,000 distinct CDR3 sequences, approximately 9.9% of them singletons. Sequencing was performed on blood, either unsorted or a sorted T cell fraction (not recorded which). The origin of the receptors is a female donor with ankylosing spondylitis or in good health (not recorded which).

This chain links TRBV20-1 with TRBJ2-4; possible D gene TRBD2, 6 bases. The germline gives CDR1 DFQATT, CDR2 SNEGSKA (reference sequence). The CDR3 has 14 amino acids. Trimming cost V 6 bases and J 4 bases, with 16 bases left between them. CDR3: CSAGGGRRKNIQYF. In DNA, the CDR3 is TGCAGTGCCGGTGGAGGGAGAAGGAAAAACATTCAGTACTTC.

This clonotype occurred many times. The rearrangement uses TRBV7-9 and TRBJ2-7; tentatively, D is TRBD1 (7 bases). Germline-derived CDR1 and CDR2 are SEHNR and FQNEAQ (reference sequence). This CDR3 region has 14 residues. Between the trimmed V and J ends, which lost 4 bases and 4 bases, there was a span of 14 bases. The CDR3 DNA sequence: TGTGCCAGCAGCTCGGAGGGCAGGGGGTACGAGCAGTACTTC. Translating it yields CASSSEGRGYEQYF. The full variable domain, with the rest looked up from reference TRBV7-9 and TRBJ2-7, is DTGVSQNPRHKITKRGQNVTFRCDPISEHNRLYWYRQTLGQGPEFLTYFQNEAQLEKSRLLSDRFSAERPKGSFSTLEIQRTEQGDSAMYLCASSSEGRGYEQYFGPGTRLTVT.

The chain uses TRBV4-3 and TRBJ2-7; TRBD2 agrees at 7 bases. The length of the CDR3 is 14 residues. Germline CDR1 LGHNA, CDR2 YSLEER. With 4 bases clipped from V and 4 bases from J, the junction kept 7 bases outside the gene matches. The CDR3 here is CASSLGLKGYEQYF. DNA of the CDR3: TGCGCCAGCAGCCTGGGACTAAAGGGGTACGAGCAGTACTTC.

V and J are TRBV2 and TRBJ2-3, with 8 positions matching TRBD1. Unmatched junction bases numbered 4, after V lost 8 bases and J lost 3 bases. The CDR3 extends over 13 amino acids. Germline V CDR1 and CDR2: SNHLY, FYNNEI. This chain's CDR3 is CASEGQETDTQYF. The CDR3 DNA reads TGTGCCAGCGAGGGACAGGAGACAGATACGCAGTATTTT.

This clonotype was counted between two and nine times. The chain has TRBV20-1 and TRBJ2-1; possibly TRBD2 for D (5 bases). V shed 4 bases and J shed 8 bases, with 15 bases lying between them. This CDR3 contains 13 residues. Germline V CDR1 and CDR2: DFQATT, SNEGSKA (reference sequence). The CDR3 bases are TGCAGTGCTAAGAGCGGCCCCTGGTATGAGCAGTTCTTC. Translation: CSAKSGPWYEQFF.

The chain is built from TRBV7-8 and TRBJ2-3, with a weak D call TRBD2 (5 bases). The CDR3 sequence is 15 residues long. Germline CDR1 and CDR2: SGHVS and FQNEAQ. Deletions cut 3 bases from V and 1 base from J, with 11 bases between. For the CDR3, the DNA is TGTGCCAGCAGCTTCCTCGGGCGGGGCACAGATACGCAGTATTTT. This gives the protein CASSFLGRGTDTQYF.

This clonotype was observed a handful of times. The J gene is TRBJ1-1, the V gene TRBV7-2; D ambiguous. Germline V gene lookup returns CDR1 SGHTA and CDR2 FQGNSA. This CDR3 region has 15 residues. V lost 1 base, J lost 14 bases, and 23 bases lay in between. The CDR3 DNA follows: TGTGCCAGCAGCTTAGAAGGCACCCCCAGTCATTATCGGTTCTTT. It codes for CASSLEGTPSHYRFF. Looking up the rest from reference TRBV7-2 and TRBJ1-1 gives the full variable domain: GAGVSQSPSNKVTEKGKDVELRCDPISGHTALYWYRQSLGQGLEFLIYFQGNSAPDKSGLPSDRFSAERTGGSVSTLTIQRTQQEDSAVYLCASSLEGTPSHYRFFGQGTRLTVV.

The chain has TRBV7-9 and TRBJ2-3; a weak D match, TRBD1 (5 bases). The V gene's germline CDR1 is SEHNR and CDR2 FQNEAQ (reference sequence). The CDR3 contains 15 residues. The ends were cut back, 5 bases at V and 0 bases at J, with 12 bases in the middle. CDR3 residues: CASSPTTDSTDTQYF. In DNA form, the CDR3 reads TGTGCCAGCAGCCCCACGACAGACAGCACAGATACGCAGTATTTT.

In this sample, this clonotype turned up many times. The V and J genes are TRBV6-1 and TRBJ2-3; a weak D match, TRBD2 (6 bases). The CDR3 has 16 amino acids. Trimming took off 6 bases at V and 2 bases at J, with 18 bases between the two ends. Germline V CDR1 and CDR2: MNHNS, SASEGT. In nucleotides, the CDR3 is TGTGCCAGCAGATTTTTGACTAGGTCCGCCACAGATACGCAGTATTTT. Translating gives CASRFLTRSATDTQYF.

This clonotype was seen at least ten times. The chain links TRBV5-8 to TRBJ1-5; D unresolved. This CDR3 has 13 residues. Trimming took off 4 bases at V and 4 bases at J, with 9 bases between the two ends. Germline CDR1 is SGHTS and CDR2 is YDEGEE. CDR3 DNA sequence: TGTGCCAGCAGCAGCGCCGTGAATCAGCCCCAGCATTTT. This sequence encodes CASSSAVNQPQHF.

The chain couples TRBV12-3 or TRBV12-4 to TRBJ2-1, with TRBD1 identical over 8 bases. After removal of 6 bases from V and 5 bases from J, the junction contained 9 bases not matched to a gene. The CDR3 loop spans 15 amino acids. The CDR3 region has the DNA TGTGCCAGCAGATACTCAGGGGGCACAAACAATGAGCAGTTCTTC. Protein product: CASRYSGGTNNEQFF.

The chain combines TRBV7-9 with TRBJ2-5; weak D call: TRBD2 (6 bases). This CDR3 comprises 16 residues. From germline, CDR1 is SEHNR and CDR2 FQNEAQ (reference sequence). V lost 0 bases and J lost 4, with 15 bases in between. The CDR3 DNA is TGTGCCAGCAGCTTAGCGCTGGGGGGACCGGGAGAGACCCAGTACTTC. Translated, it gives CASSLALGGPGETQYF.

This clonotype was counted ten times or more. The chain is built from TRBV27 and TRBJ2-3, with a tentative D call TRBD2 (6 bases). From germline, CDR1 is MNHEY and CDR2 SMNVEV (reference sequence). The CDR3 runs 13 residues. Trimming took off 3 bases at V and 5 bases at J, with 9 bases between the two ends. The CDR3 DNA reads as TGTGCCAGCAGTTTCGGGGGACGAGATACGCAGTATTTT. Translating it yields CASSFGGRDTQYF.

Many counts were recorded for this clonotype. This chain uses TRBV4-1 with TRBJ2-7; 9 bases line up with TRBD1. Germline V gene lookup returns CDR1 MGHRA and CDR2 YSYEKL. V lost 1 base to trimming and J lost 3 bases; unmatched junction nucleotides: 10. The CDR3 loop spans 17 amino acids. CDR3 DNA sequence: TGCGCCAGCAGCCAAGTGGGGGGGACAGGGTCGAACTACGAGCAGTACTTC. Its translation is CASSQVGGTGSNYEQYF.

As to this clonotype: The junction departs from the called germline gene at one end, perhaps through a read error. The chain carries TRBV5-3 and TRBJ2-7; D is tentatively TRBD1 or TRBD2 (5 bases each). TRBV5-3 is placed among ORFs of uncertain function. The CDR3 length is 15 residues. The CDR3 DNA follows: TGTGCCAGAAGCTCTCCGGGACGTAGCTCCTTCGAGCAGTACTTC. Its translation is CARSSPGRSSFEQYF.

The chain links TRBV2 to TRBJ2-7; TRBD2 might be the D (5 bases). The CDR3 has 14 amino acids. Germline CDR1 reads SNHLY; CDR2 reads FYNNEI. Between the trimmed V and J ends, which lost 2 bases and 0 bases, there was a span of 8 bases. This CDR3 is CASSEPGSSYEQYF. In DNA, the CDR3 is TGTGCCAGCAGTGAACCGGGAAGCTCCTACGAGCAGTACTTC.

This clonotype was observed a few times. The rearrangement uses TRBV7-8 and TRBJ2-1; D may be TRBD1 (6 bases). The ends were cut back, 9 bases at V and 1 base at J, with 13 bases in the middle. This CDR3 is built from 14 residues. Germline CDR1 reads SGHVS; CDR2 reads FQNEAQ. The DNA for the CDR3 is TGTGCCAGTTCAGGGGCAGAATCCTACAATGAGCAGTTCTTC. As protein: CASSGAESYNEQFF.

Many counts were recorded for this clonotype. The chain joins TRBV24-1 to TRBJ1-4; tentative D call: TRBD1 (6 bases). V lost 4 bases to trimming and J lost 8 bases, with 13 bases between them. Per the germline V gene, CDR1 is KGHDR and CDR2 is SFDVKD. This CDR3 is built from 14 residues. The CDR3 loop is CATSDGRDTEKLFF. The CDR3 coding sequence is TGTGCCACCAGTGACGGGCGGGACACCGAAAAACTGTTTTTT.

This clonotype was seen a handful of times. This sequence joins TRBV11-1 and TRBJ2-5, with 10 nucleotides matching TRBD2. The germline CDR1 and CDR2 sequences are SGHAT and FQDESV (reference sequence). Germline trimming cut 5 bases from V and 1 base from J; bases unmatched to any gene: 13. The CDR3 contains 18 residues. CDR3 coding DNA: TGTGCCAGCAGCCTACCACCTACACGACTAGCGGGCCAAGAGACCCAGTACTTC. Residues: CASSLPPTRLAGQETQYF.

This clonotype was counted at least ten times. The chain carries TRBV4-3 and TRBJ1-1; the D is unclear. Trimming removed 0 bases from V and 4 bases from J, with 15 bases in between. The CDR3 spans 16 residues. The V gene's germline CDR1 is LGHNA and CDR2 YSLEER. CDR3 DNA: TGCGCCAGCAGCCAAGATCGAGGGCAGGTGGGCACTGAAGCTTTCTTT. Protein sequence: CASSQDRGQVGTEAFF.

In regard to this clonotype: The junction and the germline gene differ at one end; a read error may be behind it. CDR3 region: CASNLRSGSSYNEQFF. The CDR3, as DNA: TGTGCCAGCAACTTGCGGAGCGGAAGCTCCTACAATGAGCAGTTCTTC. The V gene is TRBV5-6, the J gene TRBJ2-1; maybe TRBD2 (5 bases). The CDR3 loop spans 16 amino acids. Germline V gives CDR1 SGHDT, CDR2 YYEEEE.

This chain connects TRBV7-2 to TRBJ2-7, with a weak D call TRBD2 (6 bases). The ends were cut back, 2 bases at V and 7 bases at J, with 21 bases in the middle. This CDR3 spans 16 amino acids. Per the germline V gene, CDR1 is SGHTA and CDR2 is FQGNSA. The chain's CDR3 is CASSLSWGEVRREQYF. In nucleotides, the CDR3 is TGTGCCAGCAGCTTAAGTTGGGGGGAGGTGCGAAGGGAGCAGTACTTC.

The chain is built from TRBV9 and TRBJ2-7; D is possibly TRBD2 (7 bases). The CDR3 totals 15 residues. The V gene's germline CDR1 is SGDLS and CDR2 YYNGEE. V was clipped by 3 bases and J by 5 bases, with 18 bases between them. In DNA, the CDR3 is TGTGCCAGCAGCGCCACGGGGGGCAGGGTCGACGAGCAGTACTTC. Residues: CASSATGGRVDEQYF.

At least ten counts were recorded for this clonotype. V gene TRBV9 combines with J gene TRBJ1-2; tentative D call: TRBD1 (5 bases). V dropped 3 bases and J dropped 5 bases, with 17 bases sitting between them. CDR1 is SGDLS, CDR2 YYNGEE, per germline. CDR3 length equals 15 residues. The CDR3, as DNA: TGTGCCAGCAGCGACCGGGACTCCGGAGAATATGGCTACACCTTC. This translates into CASSDRDSGEYGYTF.

The genes are TRBV7-9 and TRBJ2-1, with D possibly TRBD2 on 7 matching bases. The CDR3 length is 14 residues. The V gene's germline CDR1 is SEHNR and CDR2 FQNEAQ (reference sequence). Deletions cut 8 bases from V and 9 bases from J, with 20 bases between. CDR3 region: CASPKGGGSIEQFF. The CDR3 nucleotides read TGTGCCAGCCCGAAGGGGGGCGGGAGTATTGAGCAGTTCTTC. The variable domain in full, with the rest retrieved from reference TRBV7-9 and TRBJ2-1, is DTGVSQNPRHKITKRGQNVTFRCDPISEHNRLYWYRQTLGQGPEFLTYFQNEAQLEKSRLLSDRFSAERPKGSFSTLEIQRTEQGDSAMYLCASPKGGGSIEQFFGPGTRLTVL.

The chain employs TRBV7-9 and TRBJ2-2; D is possibly TRBD2 (5 bases). There are 16 residues in the CDR3. With 10 bases removed from V and 3 bases from J, the gap between germline ends came to 21 bases. Germline CDR1 SEHNR, CDR2 FQNEAQ (reference sequence). The CDR3, as DNA: TGTGCCACAATACCCGTTGGGAGAGAGGACACCGGGGAGCTGTTTTTT. It translates to CATIPVGREDTGELFF.

Ten or more counts support this clonotype. The chain has TRBV29-1 and TRBJ2-2; D is ambiguous. The CDR3 loop spans 13 amino acids. V lost 3 bases, J lost 2 bases, and 7 bases lay in between. From germline, CDR1 is SQVTM and CDR2 ANQGSEA. The CDR3 protein is CSVEHSNTGELFF. In DNA, the CDR3 is TGCAGCGTTGAGCACAGCAACACCGGGGAGCTGTTTTTT.

This clonotype was picked up many times. The CDR3 loop is CATPLGNTIYF. The CDR3 DNA is TGTGCCACCCCGTTGGGAAACACCATATATTTT. The chain links TRBV12-3 or TRBV12-4 to TRBJ1-3; D is unresolved. V lost 10 bases and J 4 bases, leaving 8 bases between the germline ends. The CDR3 extends over 11 amino acids.